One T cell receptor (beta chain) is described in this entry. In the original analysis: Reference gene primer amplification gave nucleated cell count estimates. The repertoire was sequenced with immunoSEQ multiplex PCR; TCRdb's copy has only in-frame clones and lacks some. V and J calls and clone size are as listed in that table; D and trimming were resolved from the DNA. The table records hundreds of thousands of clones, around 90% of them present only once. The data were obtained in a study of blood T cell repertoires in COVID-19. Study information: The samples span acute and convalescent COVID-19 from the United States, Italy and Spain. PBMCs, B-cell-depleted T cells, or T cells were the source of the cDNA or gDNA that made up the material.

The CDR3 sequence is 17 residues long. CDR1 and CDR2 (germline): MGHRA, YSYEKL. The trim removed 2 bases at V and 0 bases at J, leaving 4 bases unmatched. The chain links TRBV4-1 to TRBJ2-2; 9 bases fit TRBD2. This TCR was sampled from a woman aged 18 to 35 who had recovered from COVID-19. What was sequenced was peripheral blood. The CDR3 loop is CASSQTGLATNTGELFF. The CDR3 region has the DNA TGCGCCAGCAGCCAAACCGGACTAGCGACGAACACCGGGGAGCTGTTTTTT.